Given below is one T cell receptor (beta chain) in context. Its antigen is undetermined. This sample was taken from a study of cytomegalovirus exposure and HLA in healthy donors. Findings of the study overall: A later analysis appeared to link common viral pathogens to several of the most significant clusters. Apart from CMV serostatus, no immune exposure information was available. Per published accounts, TCR beta sequences correctly predicted the HLA-A and HLA-B alleles of most subjects.

Germline V gene sequence: CDR1 SGHDN, CDR2 FVKESK. This CDR3 is 14 amino acids long. Trimming pared 0 bases from V and 4 bases from J, leaving 10 bases between. 13 Jbeta primers and 60 Vbeta primers were used for the PCR. Sequenced by immunoSEQ multiplex PCR; TCRdb stores in-frame clones only, minus some. The sample shows under 100,000 clones, less than 65% of them seen only once. This receptor was obtained from a woman in her 30s in good health and CMV-seropositive. The J gene is TRBJ2-7, the V gene TRBV14; D is undetermined. The sequenced sample consisted of PBMCs. The CDR3 coding sequence is TGTGCCAGCAGCCAAGACAGTAGGAGATACGAGCAGTACTTC. Amino acid sequence: CASSQDSRRYEQYF. The full variable domain, in which reference TRBV14 and TRBJ2-7 provide the parts outside the CDR3, is EAGVTQFPSHSVIEKGQTVTLRCDPISGHDNLYWYRRVMGKEIKFLLHFVKESKQDESGMPNNRFLAERTGGTYSTLKVQPAELEDSGVYFCASSQDSRRYEQYFGPGTRLTVT.